Listed below are T cell receptor beta chains from one sample, sequenced in a study of T cell clonotyping in hematopoietic cell transplantation. Sequencing used immunoSEQ multiplex PCR; TCRdb keeps in-frame clones, though not all of them. The data contain over 6,000 clones, about 83% of them seen just once; the ten biggest clones take up 5.8%. The sequenced sample was peripheral blood mononuclear cells, obtained 100 days after allogeneic stem cell transplant. These receptors all come from a female patient aged 40 to 55 who had an allogeneic stem cell transplant from a related donor, so the T cells may come from the graft donor. Some clones in this sample may be carry-over from other donors' samples. The CDR3 runs from the conserved cysteine through the conserved F or W. The D gene is left open where the match is weak. The listing skips clone size in some rows; elsewhere it reads once, few, many or a size class.

>.|TRBJ2-3|TRBV7-2|TRBD1
TGTGCCAGCAGCTTTACCGGGACAGGTCAAGCAGATACGCAGTATTTT
CASSFTGTGQADTQYF
>few|TRBJ2-3|TRBV6-4|.
TGTGCCAGCAGTGATCGGGCGGAAGACTATACGCAGTATTTT
CASSDRAEDYTQYF
>.|TRBJ1-5|TRBV19|.
TGTGCCAGCTCTACAGTCCCGGGTAGCAATCAGCCCCAGCATTTT
CASSTVPGSNQPQHF
>once|TRBJ2-2|TRBV6-1|.
TGTGCCAGCAGGAAACTAGTGGTCACCGGGGAGCTGTTTTTT
CASRKLVVTGELFF
>few|TRBJ1-5|TRBV19|.
TGTGCCAGTAGTATAGACGTGGAGGGGCCCCAGCATTTT
CASSIDVEGPQHF
>.|TRBJ2-1|TRBV29-1|TRBD2
TGCAGCGTTGGGACAGATTTACTAGCGGCCGGGGGTCAGTTCTTC
CSVGTDLLAAGGQFF
>.|TRBJ1-5|TRBV4-1|TRBD1
TGCGCCAGCAGCCAAGATCACGGGACAGGGAATCAGCCCCAGCATTTT
CASSQDHGTGNQPQHF
>few|TRBJ2-7|TRBV6-4|.
TGTGCCCGGTCCCAGAGCTCCTACGAGCAGTACTTC
CARSQSSYEQYF
>.|TRBJ1-1|TRBV25-1|.
TGTGCCAGCAGTGCCACCCTTGGAGCTTTCTTT
CASSATLGAFF
>.|TRBJ2-4|TRBV2|.
TGTGCCAGCAGTGCGAGGAGACAGGAGGACATTCAGTACTTC
CASSARRQEDIQYF
>few|TRBJ2-1|TRBV5-1|.
TGCGCCAGCAGCGAAGCGCATCGGAGCTCCTACAATGAGCAGTTCTTC
CASSEAHRSSYNEQFF
>.|TRBJ2-4|TRBV19|TRBD2
TGTGCCAGTAGTATTCAAGCGGGAGGTCGGCACATTCAGTACTTC
CASSIQAGGRHIQYF
>.|TRBJ2-3|TRBV5-6|TRBD2
TGTGCCAGCAGCTTGGGTAGCGGGGCGATTACAGATACGCAGTATTTT
CASSLGSGAITDTQYF
>.|TRBJ1-2|TRBV7-2|TRBD1
TGTGCCAGCAGCTTAGTGAAGGGGGCGGGTGGCTACACCTTC
CASSLVKGAGGYTF
>.|TRBJ2-3|TRBV7-2|TRBD2
TGTGCCAGCATCCCGGGTAGCGGGGTTTTCACAGATACGCAGTATTTT
CASIPGSGVFTDTQYF
>.|TRBJ2-7|TRBV2|TRBD2
TGTGCCAGCAGCACCTTCACTAGCGGGACCTCCTACGAGCAGTACTTC
CASSTFTSGTSYEQYF
>.|TRBJ2-3|TRBV7-2|.
TGTGCCAGCACCCCCCCGCCCCCGGAAATCACAGATACGCAGTATTTT
CASTPPPPEITDTQYF
>.|TRBJ1-6|TRBV19|.
TGTGCCAGTAGTATGAACTATAATTCACCCCTCCACTTT
CASSMNYNSPLHF
>once|TRBJ1-1|TRBV11-2|.
TGTGCCAGCAGCTTAGATGGACAGTGGTCTGAAGCTTTCTTT
CASSLDGQWSEAFF
>once|TRBJ1-2|TRBV19|TRBD1
TGTGCCACCAAACAGGGGCCTAACTATGGCTACACCTTC
CATKQGPNYGYTF
>once|TRBJ1-6|TRBV6-5|.
TGTGCCAGCAGTTACCTCAGGTCGCGGTATTCACCCCTCCACTTT
CASSYLRSRYSPLHF
>once|TRBJ2-5|TRBV6-6|.
TGTGCCAGCAGGTTCGCATCCGAGGACCAGTACTTC
CASRFASEDQYF
>.|TRBJ2-3|TRBV6-4|.
TGTGCCAGCAGTGACTCTGGAGGCACAGATACGCAGTATTTT
CASSDSGGTDTQYF
>once|TRBJ2-1|TRBV5-4|TRBD2
TGTGCCAGCAGCCCGACTAGCGGGGGGACCCAGAATGAGCAGTTCTTC
CASSPTSGGTQNEQFF
>.|TRBJ2-2|TRBV27|.
TGTGCCAGCAGTTCCCTGGCGGGATTGGCCGGGGAGCTGTTTTTT
CASSSLAGLAGELFF
>.|TRBJ2-7|TRBV29-1|TRBD2
TGCAGCGTCTGGGAATGGCTAGCGGATAACTACGAGCAGTACTTC
CSVWEWLADNYEQYF
>.|TRBJ1-2|TRBV7-8|TRBD1
TGTGCCAGCAGCTTGATGGACAGGGGAGATCGGGGCTATGGCTACACCTTC
CASSLMDRGDRGYGYTF
>.|TRBJ1-4|TRBV7-6|TRBD1
TGTGCCAGCAGCTGGGGACAGAATAATGAAAAACTGTTTTTT
CASSWGQNNEKLFF
>few|TRBJ2-2|TRBV6-4|.
TGTGCCAGCAGTGAGACAAACACCGGGGAGCTGTTTTTT
CASSETNTGELFF
>.|TRBJ2-6|TRBV9|.
TGTGCCAGCACAGAAGGGGGAAACTCTGGGGCCAACGTCCTGACTTTC
CASTEGGNSGANVLTF
>.|TRBJ2-7|TRBV19|TRBD1
TGTGCCAGTAGCCGGACAGGGGAAGGTACCGAGCAGTACTTC
CASSRTGEGTEQYF
>.|TRBJ1-1|TRBV6-4|.
TGTGCCAGCAGTCCGACAGAGAACACTGAAGCTTTCTTT
CASSPTENTEAFF
>.|TRBJ2-1|TRBV6-1|.
TGTGCACATACCTTAGGAAGGGGCAATGAGCAGTTCTTC
CAHTLGRGNEQFF
>.|TRBJ2-3|TRBV28|.
TGTGCCAGCAGTTTACCTGCCCCCATTACATGGGGAAGCAGCACAGATACGCAGTATTTT
CASSLPAPITWGSSTDTQYF
>.|TRBJ2-5|TRBV27|.
TGTGCCAGCAGGACGGAAGGGGCCCAGTACTTC
CASRTEGAQYF
>.|TRBJ1-6|TRBV4-3|.
TGCGCCAGCAGCCTCGTTCGGGGGTACTCACCCCTCCACTTT
CASSLVRGYSPLHF